Sequencing of this TCR beta chain was carried out in a study of T cell repertoires in cytomegalovirus infection. Study as a whole: Well-studied HLA-B-restricted epitopes and recently identified HLA-C-restricted epitopes of CMV were both used in the study. Public TCR beta signatures indicated both CMV infection and matching HLA type.

Study results and caveats: What dominated the ex vivo response were HLA-C-restricted CMV-specific TCR beta clonotypes. Cumulated frequencies of public TCR beta families served to identify carriers of CMV plus the relevant HLA.

Germline lookup yields CDR1 SGHTA and CDR2 FQGNSA. After removal of 4 bases from V and 0 bases from J, the junction contained 19 bases not matched to a gene. The CDR3 covers 21 residues. This clonotype was observed many times. Its specificity is unknown. TCRdb independently ran MiXCR on the reads; one entry per CDR3 protein. The table has more than 300,000 distinct CDR3 sequences, approximately 30% seen once. The chain recombines TRBV7-2 with TRBJ2-4; TRBD2 matches at 9 bases. The TCR was taken from a human donor in good health (CMV status not recorded). Some clones in this sample may be carry-over from other donors' samples. Sequences were derived from cultured PBMCs, sampled from culture after CMV antigen stimulation. As DNA, the CDR3 is TGTGCCAGCAGCTCCCCTCACATGGGCGGGAGGGCCGTCTCAGCCAAAAACATTCAGTACTTC. The encoded protein is CASSSPHMGGRAVSAKNIQYF.